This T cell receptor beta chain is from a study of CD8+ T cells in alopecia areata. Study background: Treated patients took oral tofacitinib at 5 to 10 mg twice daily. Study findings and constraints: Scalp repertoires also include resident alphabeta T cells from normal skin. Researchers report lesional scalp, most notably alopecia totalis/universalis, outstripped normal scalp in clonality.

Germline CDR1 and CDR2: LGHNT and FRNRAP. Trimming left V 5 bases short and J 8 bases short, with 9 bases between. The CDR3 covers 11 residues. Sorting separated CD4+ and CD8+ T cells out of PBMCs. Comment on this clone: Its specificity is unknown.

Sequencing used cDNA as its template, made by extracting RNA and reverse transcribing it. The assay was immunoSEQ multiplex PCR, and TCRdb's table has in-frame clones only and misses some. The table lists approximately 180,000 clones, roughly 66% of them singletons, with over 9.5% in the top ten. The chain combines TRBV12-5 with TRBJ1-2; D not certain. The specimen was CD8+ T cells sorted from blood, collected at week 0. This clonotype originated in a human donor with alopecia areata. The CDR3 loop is CASGNLGGYTF. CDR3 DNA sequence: TGTGCTAGTGGTAATCTCGGGGGCTACACCTTC.